These T cell receptor beta chains were read from a single sample in a study of T-cell memory formation after mild COVID-19. MiXCR was run by TCRdb on the 5' RACE reads, yielding one entry per CDR3 protein. Of fewer than 250,000 distinct CDR3 sequences in the sample, roughly a tenth were seen once. The sequenced sample was PBMCs or a T cell subset sorted from them (not recorded which). Receptors were obtained from a man in his late teens or twenties who had mild COVID-19 (a few samples of this study predate the infection). Cell type and time point are not known. Both conserved end residues are part of each CDR3. D genes are given only for firm matches. Clone size is not always given. Where it is, it says once, few, many or a class for expanded clones.

clone_size,j_call,v_call,d_call,cdr3_aa,cdr3_nt
many,TRBJ2-3,TRBV7-2,NA,CASTLGGGAPSTDTQYF,TGTGCCAGCACTTTAGGAGGGGGCGCTCCTTCCACAGATACGCAGTATTTT
many,TRBJ2-5,TRBV20-1,NA,CSARVSGTAQETQYF,TGCAGTGCTAGAGTCTCGGGAACAGCTCAAGAGACCCAGTACTTC
few,TRBJ2-2,TRBV7-9,NA,CASSESGAGELFF,TGTGCCAGCAGCGAATCGGGAGCCGGGGAGCTGTTTTTT
many,TRBJ1-1,TRBV5-1,TRBD1,CASSHGGTVNTEAFF,TGCGCCAGCAGCCATGGAGGGACAGTGAACACTGAAGCTTTCTTT
many,TRBJ1-6,TRBV12-3/TRBV12-4,NA,CASSLGRENSPLHF,TGTGCCAGCAGTTTAGGCAGGGAGAATTCACCCCTCCACTTT
NA,TRBJ2-7,TRBV19,TRBD1,CASSMRRDRVRPYEQYF,TGTGCCAGTAGTATGCGGAGGGACAGGGTGCGACCCTACGAGCAGTACTTC
NA,TRBJ1-4,TRBV20-1,TRBD1,CSARTGVGEKLFF,TGCAGTGCCCGGACAGGGGTAGGGGAAAAACTGTTTTTT
NA,TRBJ2-4,TRBV14,NA,CASSQAQGYIQYF,TGTGCCAGCAGCCAAGCCCAGGGATACATTCAGTACTTC
few,TRBJ1-5,TRBV28,TRBD1,CASTLNRGRDQPQHF,TGTGCCAGCACCTTGAACAGGGGGCGCGATCAGCCCCAGCATTTT
NA,TRBJ2-7,TRBV24-1,TRBD1,CATSDRQDRENWDEQYF,TGTGCCACCAGTGACCGACAGGACAGGGAAAATTGGGACGAGCAGTACTTC
few,TRBJ2-5,TRBV5-1,NA,CASSSGPWETQYF,TGCGCCAGCAGTTCGGGGCCATGGGAGACCCAGTACTTC
many,TRBJ2-1,TRBV5-1,NA,CASSLRGGEQFF,TGCGCCAGCTCCCTCAGGGGAGGTGAGCAGTTCTTC
NA,TRBJ1-1,TRBV4-1,NA,CASSRQGGSLYTEAFF,TGCGCCAGCAGCCGCCAAGGGGGGAGTTTATACACTGAAGCTTTCTTT
few,TRBJ1-5,TRBV28,NA,CASSLIAGNQPQHF,TGTGCCAGCAGTTTGATCGCAGGTAATCAGCCCCAGCATTTT
once,TRBJ2-1,TRBV20-1,TRBD2,CSAARTGTSGAGSLYNEQFF,TGCAGTGCTGCCCGGACGGGGACTAGCGGGGCCGGAAGCCTCTACAATGAGCAGTTCTTC
many,TRBJ1-5,TRBV5-1,NA,CASSLAYGGHSNQPQHF,TGCGCCAGCAGCTTGGCCTATGGGGGGCATAGCAATCAGCCCCAGCATTTT
NA,TRBJ2-2,TRBV5-1,NA,CASSLDQTLTNTGELFF,TGCGCCAGCAGCTTGGATCAGACCCTGACGAACACCGGGGAGCTGTTTTTT
NA,TRBJ1-6,TRBV10-1,NA,CASNNAETPLHF,TGCGCCAGCAACAACGCTGAAACCCCCCTCCACTTT
few,TRBJ1-1,TRBV6-5,NA,CASSRQSNTEAFF,TGTGCCAGCAGTCGTCAGTCTAACACTGAAGCTTTCTTT
NA,TRBJ1-2,TRBV4-1,NA,CASSQDRYGYTF,TGCGCCAGCAGCCAAGATCGCTATGGCTACACCTTC
NA,TRBJ1-1,TRBV5-6,NA,CASSFTLMNTEAFF,TGTGCCAGCAGCTTCACACTGATGAACACTGAAGCTTTCTTT
NA,TRBJ2-4,TRBV7-3,NA,CASSYESSDIQYF,TGTGCCAGCAGCTACGAGAGCTCCGACATTCAGTACTTC
few,TRBJ1-5,TRBV19,NA,CASSPQGSRNQPQHF,TGTGCCAGTAGTCCCCAGGGGTCCCGCAATCAGCCCCAGCATTTT
few,TRBJ2-1,TRBV5-1,TRBD2,CASSWAGLAPRNEQFF,TGCGCCAGCAGCTGGGCTGGACTAGCACCCCGCAATGAGCAGTTCTTC
NA,TRBJ2-3,TRBV7-9,TRBD2,CASSPPIAGGTDTQYF,TGTGCCAGCAGCCCCCCGATAGCGGGGGGCACAGATACGCAGTATTTT
NA,TRBJ1-1,TRBV12-3/TRBV12-4,NA,CASSLGGGWNTEAFF,TGTGCCAGCAGCCTCGGGGGGGGGTGGAACACTGAAGCTTTCTTT
NA,TRBJ1-5,TRBV7-9,NA,CASSQQGAGPQHF,TGTGCCAGCAGCCAACAGGGAGCCGGGCCCCAGCATTTT
few,TRBJ1-4,TRBV29-1,TRBD1,CSVIRDSEKLFF,TGCAGCGTTATCCGGGACAGTGAAAAACTGTTTTTT
few,TRBJ2-1,TRBV20-1,TRBD2,CSARSGGNNEQFF,TGCAGTGCCCGATCGGGGGGGAACAATGAGCAGTTCTTC
many,TRBJ1-5,TRBV19,NA,CATQGTPYNQPQHF,TGTGCCACCCAGGGGACACCCTACAATCAGCCCCAGCATTTT